One TCR beta chain is described in this entry. The data belong to a study of blood T cell repertoires in COVID-19. The data were produced by immunoSEQ multiplex PCR, yet TCRdb's version contains in-frame clones alone and is incomplete. The sample includes 35,000 to 45,000 clones, roughly 87% seen only once; the top ten take 7.2%. This CDR3 has 14 residues. V gave up 5 bases and J gave up 9 bases, with 14 bases separating them. The germline V gene has CDR1 SGHTA and CDR2 FQGTGA. This clonotype was obtained from a human donor in a cohort sampled during active COVID-19. The specimen sequenced was peripheral blood. J is TRBJ1-6 and V is TRBV7-3; the D is unclear. CDR3 loop: CASSANARVSPLHF. The CDR3 DNA reads TGTGCCAGCAGCGCCAACGCGAGGGTTTCACCCCTCCACTTT.